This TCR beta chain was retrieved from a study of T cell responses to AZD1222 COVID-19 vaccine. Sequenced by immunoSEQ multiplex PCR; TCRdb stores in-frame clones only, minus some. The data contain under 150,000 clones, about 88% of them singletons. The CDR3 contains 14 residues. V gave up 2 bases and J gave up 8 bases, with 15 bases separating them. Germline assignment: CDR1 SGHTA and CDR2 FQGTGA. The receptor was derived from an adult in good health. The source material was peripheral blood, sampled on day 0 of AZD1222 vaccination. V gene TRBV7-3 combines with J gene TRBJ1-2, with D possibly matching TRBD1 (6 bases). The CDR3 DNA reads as TGTGCCAGCAGCTTAGCCGGCACGACAGGAGGCTACACCTTC. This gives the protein CASSLAGTTGGYTF. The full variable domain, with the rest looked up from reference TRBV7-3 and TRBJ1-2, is GAGVSQTPSNKVTEKGKYVELRCDPISGHTALYWYRQSLGQGPEFLIYFQGTGAADDSGLPNDRFFAVRPEGSVSTLKIQRTERGDSAVYLCASSLAGTTGGYTFGSGTRLTVV.